The rows below give T cell receptor beta chains drawn from one sample of a study of blood T cell repertoires in COVID-19. The table came from immunoSEQ multiplex PCR; TCRdb's copy has only in-frame clones and leaves some out. The repertoire holds approximately 230,000 clones, with around 90% as singletons. Sequencing was carried out using peripheral blood. Receptor source: a man aged 18 to 30 with active or convalescent COVID-19. Each CDR3 is given with its conserved first and last residue. The D gene is left open where the match is weak. Expanded clones get a size class; other rows say once, few or many, or leave the size out.

>-|TRBV20-1|TRBJ1-1|-
TGCAGTGCTACAGGGGAAACTGAAGCTTTCTTT
CSATGETEAFF
>TRBD1|TRBV28|TRBJ1-2|-
TGTGCCAGCAGTTTAGGACAGGGGAATAGTGGGTATGGCTACACCTTC
CASSLGQGNSGYGYTF
>-|TRBV11-3|TRBJ2-7|-
TGTGCCAGCAGCTCGGGGGATGCGCAGTACTTC
CASSSGDAQYF
>-|TRBV19|TRBJ1-5|-
TGTGCCAGTAGTATTACAGACAATCAGCCCCAGCATTTT
CASSITDNQPQHF
>TRBD1|TRBV28|TRBJ1-5|-
TGTGCCAGCAGTTGGACAGGGGAAGGCCAGCCCCAGCATTTT
CASSWTGEGQPQHF
>TRBD2|TRBV6-1|TRBJ2-1|few
TGTGCCAGCAGTGAATGGACTAGCAGTAGGAATGAGCAGTTCTTC
CASSEWTSSRNEQFF
>TRBD2|TRBV7-3|TRBJ2-3|-
TGTGCCAGCAGCTTACGGGGAGGGGATACGCAGTATTTT
CASSLRGGDTQYF
>TRBD2|TRBV19|TRBJ2-3|-
TGTGCCAGTAGTACACTAGCGGGGGGTGGAGATACGCAGTATTTT
CASSTLAGGGDTQYF
>TRBD1|TRBV28|TRBJ1-2|-
TGTGCCAGCAGACTAGGGACAGGGGGTCTCTATGGCTACACCTTC
CASRLGTGGLYGYTF
>-|TRBV7-6|TRBJ1-2|-
TGTGCCAGCAGCTTAGGGGAAGGGACTGATGGCTACACCTTC
CASSLGEGTDGYTF
>TRBD2|TRBV18|TRBJ2-1|once
TGTGCCAGCTCACCACCAAGCGGGAGCCATTACAATGAGCAGTTCTTC
CASSPPSGSHYNEQFF
>-|TRBV30|TRBJ1-4|-
TGTGCCTGGAGTCAGGGCGGCGAAAAACTGTTTTTT
CAWSQGGEKLFF
>-|TRBV7-2|TRBJ2-2|-
TGTGCCAGCAGCTTACTGCTAGCAGGGGTCGGGGAGCTGTTTTTT
CASSLLLAGVGELFF
>-|TRBV4-1|TRBJ1-2|-
TGCGCCAGCAGCCAGCTGGCATGGGGCTACACCTTC
CASSQLAWGYTF
>TRBD1|TRBV20-1|TRBJ1-2|-
TGCAGTGCGAGTCTCGGGCGGGACAGGGATTATTCTAACTATGGCTACACCTTC
CSASLGRDRDYSNYGYTF
>-|TRBV18|TRBJ2-1|-
TGTGCCAGCTCACCCCAGACAAATTACAATGAGCAGTTCTTC
CASSPQTNYNEQFF
>-|TRBV11-2|TRBJ2-3|-
TGTGCCAGCAGCCTGGGGGGAGCGGGTACAGATACGCAGTATTTT
CASSLGGAGTDTQYF
>TRBD1|TRBV7-9|TRBJ1-2|-
TGTGCCAGCAGCCCGAGACAGGGACAATATGGCTACACCTTC
CASSPRQGQYGYTF
>-|TRBV5-6|TRBJ1-1|-
TGTGCCAGCCAATCAGTAGCATCGATCAAAGCTTTCTTT
CASQSVASIKAFF